This T cell receptor (beta chain) was captured by sequencing in a study of blood T cell repertoires in COVID-19. About the study: COVID-19 samples from acute and convalescent phases originated in the United States, Italy and Spain. Nucleic acid was either cDNA or gDNA, and it came from T cells, B-cell-depleted T cells, or PBMCs.

CDR3 length: 14 residues. Per germline, CDR1 SGHVS and CDR2 FNYEAQ. With V trimmed by 5 bases and J by 5 bases, 9 bases remained unmatched. Authors' data handling: Amplified reference gene primers provided the basis for estimating nucleated cell counts. The protocol was immunoSEQ multiplex PCR, while the TCRdb copy is restricted to in-frame clones and leaves out a portion. V and J calls and clone size come straight from that table; D and trimming were deduced from the DNA. The sample has approximately 210,000 clones; roughly 84% are singletons. The sequence was obtained from a human donor in a cohort sampled during active COVID-19. Material for sequencing was peripheral blood. The J gene is TRBJ2-7, the V gene TRBV7-6; 7 nucleotides line up with TRBD1. CDR3 region: CASSTLLRGNEQYF. For the CDR3, the DNA is TGTGCCAGCAGCACCCTACTCAGGGGGAACGAGCAGTACTTC.